This T cell receptor (beta chain) originates from a study of T cell responses to AZD1222 COVID-19 vaccine. On the study more broadly: Pooling was applied to second doses at about 4 or about 12 weeks.

Remarks on this clone: Its matching antigen is unknown.

Clones were sequenced by immunoSEQ multiplex PCR, and TCRdb holds only the in-frame ones, with some missing. The sample includes roughly 140,000 clones, roughly 90% of them seen just once. Study outcomes and limitations: Repertoire sampling happened only post peak T cell response. Targets within unmutated variant regions were reportedly found for nearly half of spike-specific TCRs. Clonal diversity was possibly underestimated, and white British individuals and females predominated among donors.

The CDR3 covers 15 residues. V shed 6 bases and J shed 1 base, with 15 bases lying between them. Germline V CDR1 and CDR2: MNHEY, SVGAGI. The specimen was peripheral blood, collected on day 0 of AZD1222 vaccination. This TCR was sampled from an adult in good health. The chain carries TRBV6-5 and TRBJ1-1, with no clear D. The CDR3 DNA reads TGTGCCAGCAGAAAAAAGGGAAGTGGGAACACTGAAGCTTTCTTT. It yields the protein CASRKKGSGNTEAFF.